The clone carrying this T cell receptor (beta chain) was seen ten or more times. The antigen is undetermined. The data are from a study of neurological immune-mediated disorders. Study-level points and caveats: Across subjects, expanded clones had no CDR3 amino acid sequences in common, pointing to private repertoires in all groups.

The cDNA was generated by 5'RACE with 10-nucleotide random UMIs. TCRdb re-called the 5' RACE reads with MiXCR, one entry per CDR3 protein. The data contain 65,000 to 75,000 distinct CDR3 sequences, more than 4.5% of them seen just once; the ten biggest clones take up roughly 6%. The source material was PBMCs. The TCR sequence derives from a human donor with multiple sclerosis. The donor label of this sample is uncertain.

The CDR3: CASSPDGGSGNTIYF. In nucleotides, the CDR3 is TGTGCCAGCAGCCCGGACGGAGGCTCTGGAAACACCATATATTTT. V is TRBV5-6 and J is TRBJ1-3; D remains unclear. Trimming took off 4 bases at V and 0 bases at J, with 11 bases between the two ends. Per the germline V gene, CDR1 is SGHDT and CDR2 is YYEEEE. The CDR3 contains 15 residues.